Sequencing of this T cell receptor beta chain was carried out in a study of OX40 agonist ivuxolimab in advanced cancers. Study summary: Patients were given ivuxolimab, an antibody that agonizes OX40 (CD134). Partial responses were achieved by three patients: one hepatocellular carcinoma, two cutaneous melanoma.

V was pared by 4 bases and J by 4 bases, with 7 bases between. Germline-derived CDR1 and CDR2 are MNHEY and SMNVEV (reference sequence). The CDR3 runs 12 residues. The table came from immunoSEQ multiplex PCR; TCRdb's copy has only in-frame clones and leaves some out. The sample lists more than 11,000 clones, 80% occurring once. Findings and limits, study-wide: At 0.1 to 3.0 mg/kg and by week 6, CD4+ and CD8+ T cells in the blood had expanded clonally.

About this clone: Its antigen is currently unknown.

The genes are TRBV27 and TRBJ1-1; unclear D gene. This sample comprised CD4+ or CD8+ T cells sorted from blood, obtained in a trial of the OX40 agonist ivuxolimab. The receptor was isolated from an adult with an advanced solid tumor such as melanoma, head and neck, liver or kidney cancer. CDR3 nucleotide sequence: TGTGCCAGCAGTTCCCGAATCACTGAAGCTTTCTTT. Its protein is CASSSRITEAFF.